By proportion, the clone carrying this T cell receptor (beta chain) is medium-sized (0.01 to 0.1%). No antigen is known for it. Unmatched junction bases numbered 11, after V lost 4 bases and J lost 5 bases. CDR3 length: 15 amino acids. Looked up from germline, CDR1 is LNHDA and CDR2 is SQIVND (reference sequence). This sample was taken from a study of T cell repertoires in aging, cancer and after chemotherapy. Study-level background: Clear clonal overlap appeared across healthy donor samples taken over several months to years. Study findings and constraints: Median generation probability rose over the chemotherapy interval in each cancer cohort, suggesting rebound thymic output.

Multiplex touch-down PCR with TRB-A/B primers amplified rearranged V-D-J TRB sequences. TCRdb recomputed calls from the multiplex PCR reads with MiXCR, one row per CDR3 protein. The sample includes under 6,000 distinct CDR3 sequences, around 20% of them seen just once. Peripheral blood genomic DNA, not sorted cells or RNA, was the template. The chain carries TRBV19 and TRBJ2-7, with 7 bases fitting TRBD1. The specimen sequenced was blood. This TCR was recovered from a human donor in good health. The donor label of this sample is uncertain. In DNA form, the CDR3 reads TGTGCCAGTAGTACCTGGAACAGGGGATCGCACGAGCAGTACTTC. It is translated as CASSTWNRGSHEQYF.